These 5 T cell receptor beta chains originate from one sample sequenced in a study of T cell changes during pregnancy in multiple sclerosis. Generated by immunoSEQ multiplex PCR, the TCRdb table keeps only in-frame clones and is missing some. Of about 50,000 clones detected, roughly 94% appear once; the ten largest clones hold roughly 5%. Sequenced material: CD8+ T cells from peripheral blood mononuclear cells, taken before pregnancy. These TCRs come from a female donor with multiple sclerosis, enrolled in a pregnancy study.

V and J are TRBV6-1 and TRBJ1-1; D gene unclear. The CDR3 extends over 13 amino acids. Trimming pared 8 bases from V and 1 base from J, leaving 11 bases between. The V gene's germline CDR1 is MNHNS and CDR2 SASEGT. In nucleotides, the CDR3 is TGTGCCAGCCCTAATACGGGGAACACTGAAGCTTTCTTT. This sequence encodes CASPNTGNTEAFF.

V usage is TRBV27 and J usage is TRBJ2-1, with a tentative D call TRBD2 (6 bases). This CDR3 is 18 amino acids long. Germline CDR1 is MNHEY and CDR2 is SMNVEV (reference sequence). V dropped 5 bases and J dropped 0 bases, with 20 bases sitting between them. The CDR3 here is CASSTHRGGISSYNEQFF. The CDR3 DNA is TGTGCCAGCAGTACCCACCGTGGGGGGATTAGCTCCTACAATGAGCAGTTCTTC.

The CDR3 coding sequence is TGTGCCAGCAGCCGACGGACAGGGCAAGAGACCCAGTACTTC. It codes for CASSRRTGQETQYF. The rearrangement links TRBV14 to TRBJ2-5, with TRBD1 matching over 8 bases. The CDR3 length is 14 residues. Trimming cost V 4 bases and J 2 bases; bases outside gene matches: 3. Germline CDR1 SGHDN, CDR2 FVKESK.

The chain has TRBV6-5 and TRBJ1-1, with 7 nucleotides matching TRBD1. The CDR3 consists of 13 residues. Germline V lookup: CDR1 MNHEY, CDR2 SVGAGI. Losses at the gene ends were 10 bases for V and 1 base for J; bases not matched to a gene: 6. This CDR3 reads CATRDRRNTEAFF. CDR3 nucleotide sequence: TGTGCCACCAGGGACAGACGGAACACTGAAGCTTTCTTT.

The chain has TRBV25-1 and TRBJ1-1; 9 nucleotides agree with TRBD1. CDR1 MGHDK and CDR2 SYGVNS come from the germline V gene. The ends lost 6 bases at V and 3 bases at J; junction bases unmatched: 8. This CDR3 region has 15 residues. CDR3 nucleotide sequence: TGTGCCAGCAGCGTTACCGGGACAGGGTACACTGAAGCTTTCTTT. Protein sequence: CASSVTGTGYTEAFF.